This T cell receptor (beta chain) came from a study of cytomegalovirus exposure and HLA in healthy donors. General study results and limits: In a later analysis, across HLA loci, associated TCR counts were highest for DRB1, lowest for HLA-C. A later analysis linked a missense DCLRE1C variant to TCR beta V- and J-gene trimming. Several V segments, TRBV6-2 and TRBV6-3 among them, could not be told apart and were dropped.

In the case of this clone: Its cognate antigen is unknown.

The CDR3 totals 16 residues. Trimming left V 7 bases short and J 4 bases short, with 19 bases between. For the donor in question, CMV serostatus went unrecorded. Both 60 Vbeta primers and 13 Jbeta primers went into the PCR. The repertoire was sequenced with immunoSEQ multiplex PCR; TCRdb's copy has only in-frame clones and lacks some. This sample carries 200,000 to 250,000 clones, under 90% of them seen once, and the ten largest clones take about 1.2%. The rearrangement joins TRBV23-1 to TRBJ1-4, with a weak D call TRBD1 (5 bases). TRBV23-1 carries the ORF label, with uncertain function. The sequence derives from a human donor in good health. Material: PBMCs. The CDR3 here is CASNQQGGYGNEKLFF. The CDR3 nucleotides read TGCGCCAGCAATCAGCAGGGAGGGTACGGTAATGAAAAACTGTTTTTT.